Shown below are 15 T cell receptor beta chains from a single sample sequenced in a study of Ad26.COV2.S vaccination and SARS-CoV-2 variants. The sample's treatment: about 20 received Ad26.COV2.S at low or high dose, single or two shots; 5 received placebo; per-sample allocation not given. Sampling happened 63 days after the first vaccine or placebo injection. Sequencing used immunoSEQ multiplex PCR; TCRdb keeps in-frame clones, though not all of them. The repertoire holds roughly 320,000 clones, 80% to 90% seen once, with about 3.4% in the top ten. Sequencing was performed on peripheral blood, taken in a trial of Ad26.COV2.S vaccine versus placebo. The origin of the receptors is a person aged 18-60 years who received the Ad26.COV2.S COVID-19 vaccine or a placebo.

The table lists this clone with a count of one. The genes are TRBV12-3 or TRBV12-4 and TRBJ1-5; D unclear. V lost 6 bases and J 0 bases, leaving 6 bases between the germline ends. CDR3 length equals 13 residues. CDR3 coding DNA: TGTGCCAGCAGCCACAATAGCAATCAGCCCCAGCATTTT. Encoded protein: CASSHNSNQPQHF.

The V and J genes are TRBV10-3 and TRBJ1-3; D not resolved. The CDR3 is 14 amino acids. CDR1 is ENHRY and CDR2 is SYGVKD in the germline V gene. Trimming cost V 3 bases and J 0 bases, with 6 bases left between them. The DNA for the CDR3 is TGTGCCATCAGTGATATGAGCTCTGGAAACACCATATATTTT. Translating gives CAISDMSSGNTIYF.

This clone was observed a single time. The chain is built from TRBV18 and TRBJ1-2; 10 bases line up with TRBD1. Germline V gene data show CDR1 as KGHSH and CDR2 as LQKENI. This CDR3 contains 14 residues. Germline trimming cut 3 bases from V and 8 bases from J; bases unmatched to any gene: 6. This CDR3 is CASSPSGTGDGYTF. The CDR3 DNA reads TGTGCCAGCTCACCGTCTGGGACAGGGGACGGCTACACCTTC.

The rearrangement joins TRBV7-3 to TRBJ2-3, with D unresolved. V lost 4 bases and J lost 6, with 8 bases in between. Germline V gene sequence: CDR1 SGHTA, CDR2 FQGTGA. This CDR3 is built from 12 residues. This CDR3 is CASSSMGDTQYF. DNA for the CDR3: TGTGCCAGCAGCTCTATGGGGGATACGCAGTATTTT.

V and J are TRBV4-2 and TRBJ1-2, with D perhaps matching TRBD1 (5 bases). CDR3 length equals 18 residues. V was pared by 3 bases and J by 4 bases, with 24 bases between. The germline V gene encodes CDR1 LGHNA and CDR2 YNFKEQ. The CDR3 coding sequence is TGTGCCAGCAGCCAGGGGGGAGACATTGGGATCAGCGGCTATGGCTACACCTTC. It specifies CASSQGGDIGISGYGYTF.

The CDR3: CASRDRETGELFF. The CDR3 DNA sequence: TGCGCCAGCCGGGACAGGGAAACCGGGGAGCTGTTTTTT. The chain employs TRBV5-1 and TRBJ2-2; 9 bases are a match to TRBD1. Germline CDR1 reads SGHRS; CDR2 reads YFSETQ. The CDR3 is 13 amino acids. V trimming: 7 bases; J trimming: 5 bases; junction bases outside the gene matches: 3.

The chain joins TRBV6-5 to TRBJ1-5; the D gene is possibly TRBD1 (6 bases). CDR1 is MNHEY and CDR2 is SVGAGI in the germline V gene. The CDR3 is made up of 14 amino acids. Trimming took off 5 bases at V and 6 bases at J, with 14 bases between the two ends. The CDR3 loop is CASSPRETGQPQHF. CDR3 DNA sequence: TGTGCCAGCAGTCCCCGGGAGACAGGTCAGCCCCAGCATTTT.

This sequence joins TRBV24-1 and TRBJ2-5, with 10 bases matching TRBD2. Germline CDR1 is KGHDR and CDR2 is SFDVKD. V lost 9 bases and J lost 5; bases outside the gene matches: 11. The CDR3 has 15 residues. CDR3 DNA sequence: TGTGCCACCCCCCTACTAGCGGGGTTCTCTGAGACCCAGTACTTC. It translates to CATPLLAGFSETQYF.

The rearrangement joins TRBV30 to TRBJ1-1; D is undetermined. The CDR3 sequence is 15 residues long. The V and J ends lost 4 bases and 0 bases respectively, with 15 bases between them. The germline CDR1 and CDR2 sequences are GTSNPN and SVGIG (reference sequence). This CDR3 is CAWKVGRTMNTEAFF. The CDR3 region has the DNA TGTGCCTGGAAGGTCGGCCGGACGATGAACACTGAAGCTTTCTTT.

The chain employs TRBV13 and TRBJ2-2; the match to TRBD1 covers 8 bases. The trim removed 1 base at V and 6 bases at J, leaving 4 bases unmatched. Per the germline V gene, CDR1 is PRHDT and CDR2 is FYEKMQ (reference sequence). This CDR3 contains 15 residues. In DNA, the CDR3 is TGTGCCAGCAGCTTAGAGGACAGGGAGGCCGGGGAGCTGTTTTTT. Its protein product is CASSLEDREAGELFF.

The rearrangement joins TRBV19 to TRBJ1-1; D remains ambiguous. The germline V and J ends were trimmed by 2 bases and 3 bases, with 16 bases remaining between them. The CDR3 loop spans 16 amino acids. Germline assignment: CDR1 LNHDA and CDR2 SQIVND (reference sequence). CDR3 loop: CASSILGDDGYTEAFF. Here the CDR3 DNA reads TGTGCCAGTAGTATACTTGGGGATGACGGTTACACTGAAGCTTTCTTT.

The chain uses TRBV24-1 and TRBJ1-2, with unresolved D. V lost 4 bases and J 1 base, leaving 9 bases between the germline ends. This CDR3 has 14 residues. Germline assignment: CDR1 KGHDR and CDR2 SFDVKD. CDR3 DNA sequence: TGTGCCACCAGTGACCCTCAAAGTAACTATGGCTACACCTTC. Translation: CATSDPQSNYGYTF.

V gene TRBV6-5 combines with J gene TRBJ2-1; D possibly uses TRBD1 or TRBD2 (6 bases each). The length of the CDR3 is 15 residues. Trimming took 1 base from V and 4 from J, leaving 11 bases between them. Germline loops: CDR1 MNHEY, CDR2 SVGAGI. The CDR3 nucleotides are TGTGCCAGCAGTTACTGGGGGGCGGAGTACAATGAGCAGTTCTTC. This translates into CASSYWGAEYNEQFF.

The chain uses TRBV4-2 and TRBJ2-5; no clear D gene. The CDR3 totals 15 residues. V was clipped by 0 bases and J by 2 bases, with 10 bases between them. Per germline, CDR1 LGHNA and CDR2 YNFKEQ. The CDR3 reads CASSQDSGRQETQYF. In DNA form, the CDR3 reads TGTGCCAGCAGCCAAGATTCTGGACGGCAAGAGACCCAGTACTTC.

J is TRBJ1-1 and V is TRBV4-3, with TRBD1 matching over 7 bases. From germline, CDR1 is LGHNA and CDR2 YSLEER. The CDR3 totals 15 residues. V shed 4 bases and J 1 base; nucleotides not matched to a gene: 6. The CDR3 DNA sequence: TGCGCCAGCAGCCTATATGGGACAGCGAACACTGAAGCTTTCTTT. Translation gives CASSLYGTANTEAFF.